This TCR beta chain was captured in a study of shared clonotypes between healthy human individuals. Study-wide findings and caveats: Between several donors, naive CD4 clonotypes were shared at a level of approximately 5%.

This clone has a single count. Its matching antigen is unknown. Division of CD4+ cells produced a CD45RA+ naive subset and a CD45RA-negative memory subset. Per sorted-subset replicate PCR, input was roughly 220 ng DNA, representing tens of thousands of T cell genomes. The repertoire was sequenced with immunoSEQ multiplex PCR; TCRdb's copy has only in-frame clones and lacks some. The sample holds some 2,000,000 clones, more than 90% seen once. This CDR3 is 14 amino acids long. From germline, CDR1 is MNHEY and CDR2 SVGAGI. V was pared by 7 bases and J by 10 bases, with 22 bases between. The V gene is TRBV6-5, the J gene TRBJ1-1; TRBD1 might be the D (6 bases). This TCR was sampled from a man between 18 and 29 years old in good health. The specimen sequenced was naive CD4+ T cells sorted from blood. Subset defined: CD45RA+ positively selected. The CDR3 DNA is TGTGCCAGCATTCCTCGAGGGGGAGAATTTAGAGCTTTCTTT. Amino acids: CASIPRGGEFRAFF.